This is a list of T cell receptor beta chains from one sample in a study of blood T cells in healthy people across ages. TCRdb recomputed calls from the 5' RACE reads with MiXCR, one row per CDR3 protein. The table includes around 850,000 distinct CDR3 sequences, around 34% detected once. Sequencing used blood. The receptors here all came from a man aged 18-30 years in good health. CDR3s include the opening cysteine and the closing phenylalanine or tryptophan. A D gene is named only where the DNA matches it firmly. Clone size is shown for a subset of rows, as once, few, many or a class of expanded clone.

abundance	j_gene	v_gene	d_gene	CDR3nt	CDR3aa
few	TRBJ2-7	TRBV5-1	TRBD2	TGCGCCAGCAGCTTGGAGACTAGCGGGGGATACAATGAGCAGTACTTC	CASSLETSGGYNEQYF
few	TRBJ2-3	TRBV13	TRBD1	TGTGCCAGCAGCTTCGGACAGGGCGATGTCACAGATACGCAGTATTTT	CASSFGQGDVTDTQYF
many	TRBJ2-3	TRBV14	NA	TGTGCCAGCAGCCAAGACGGGACACGCACAGATACGCAGTATTTT	CASSQDGTRTDTQYF
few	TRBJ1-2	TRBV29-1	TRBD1	TGCAGCGTTGAAGATCAACAGGGGGCTACGTATGGCTACACCTTC	CSVEDQQGATYGYTF
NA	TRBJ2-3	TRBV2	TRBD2	TGTGCCAGCAGGGCTAGCGGGGGGGCCGGTGGCACAGATACGCAGTATTTT	CASRASGGAGGTDTQYF
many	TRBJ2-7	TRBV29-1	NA	TGCAGCGTTGAAAAACCTCAGGGCTACGAGCAGTACTTC	CSVEKPQGYEQYF
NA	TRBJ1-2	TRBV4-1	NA	TGCGCCAGCAGCCAAGTTGAGGGCAGGCGACCCTATGGCTACACCTTC	CASSQVEGRRPYGYTF
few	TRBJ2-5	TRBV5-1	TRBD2	TGCGCCAGCAGCTTCCGGACTAGCGGGGGGTTACAAGAGACCCAGTACTTC	CASSFRTSGGLQETQYF
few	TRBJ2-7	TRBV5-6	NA	TGTGCCAGCAGCTCCCGACCGTCCTACGAGCAGTACTTC	CASSSRPSYEQYF
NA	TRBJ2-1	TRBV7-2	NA	TGTGCCAGCAGCACTAGGGCTAGCAGTGAGCAGTTCTTC	CASSTRASSEQFF
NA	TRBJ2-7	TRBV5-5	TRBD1	TGTGCCAGCAGCTTGGGGCCGGGACAGGGTTCCTACGAGCAGTACTTC	CASSLGPGQGSYEQYF
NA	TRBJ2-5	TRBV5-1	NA	TGCGCCAGCAGCTTGGTAGTTTCGGTGGCAGGCCAAGAGACCCAGTACTTC	CASSLVVSVAGQETQYF
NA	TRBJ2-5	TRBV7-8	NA	TGTGCCAGCAGCTTAGTGGACAGCGAAAAAGAGACCCAGTACTTC	CASSLVDSEKETQYF
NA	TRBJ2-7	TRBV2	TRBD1	TGTGCCAGCAGTCCAGACAGGGGGCGGAACAATGAGCAGTACTTC	CASSPDRGRNNEQYF
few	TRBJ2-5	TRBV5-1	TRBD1	TGCGCCAGCAGCTCCAGACAGGGGGCTAGTACGGAGACCCAGTACTTC	CASSSRQGASTETQYF
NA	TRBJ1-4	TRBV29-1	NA	TGCAGCGCGTGGGTTTCAACTAATGAAAAACTGTTTTTT	CSAWVSTNEKLFF
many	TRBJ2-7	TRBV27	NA	TGTGCCAGCACCGGCGGGCGGCAAGAGCAGTACTTC	CASTGGRQEQYF
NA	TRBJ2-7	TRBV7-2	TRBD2	TGTGCCAGCAGCTTTGGTCTAGCGGGGGGGACCTACGAGCAGTACTTC	CASSFGLAGGTYEQYF
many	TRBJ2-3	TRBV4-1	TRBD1	TGCGCCAGCAGCCCGGGGACAGCCACAGATACGCAGTATTTT	CASSPGTATDTQYF
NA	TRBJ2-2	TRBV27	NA	TGTGCCAGCAGTTTTTGGGGGGTTAACACCGGGGAGCTGTTTTTT	CASSFWGVNTGELFF
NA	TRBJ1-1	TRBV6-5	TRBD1	TGTGCCACCCACAGGGGACCTAACACTGAAGCTTTCTTT	CATHRGPNTEAFF
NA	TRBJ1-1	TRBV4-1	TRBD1	TGCGCCAGCAGCCAAGGGAGACAGGGTTCGAACACTGAAGCTTTCTTT	CASSQGRQGSNTEAFF
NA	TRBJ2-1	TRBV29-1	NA	TGCAGTGACCCCGAGACAGATAGAAACAATGAGCAGTTCTTC	CSDPETDRNNEQFF
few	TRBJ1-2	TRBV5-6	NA	TGTGCCAGCAGCTTCGGGACGAACGCTAACTATGGCTACACCTTC	CASSFGTNANYGYTF
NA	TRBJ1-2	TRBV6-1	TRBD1	TGTGCCAGTTCATCAGGGGGCCACTATGGCTACACCTTC	CASSSGGHYGYTF
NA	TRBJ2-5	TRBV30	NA	TGTGCCTGGGGGACTGTGGCAGAGACCCAGTACTTC	CAWGTVAETQYF
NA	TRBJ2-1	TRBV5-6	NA	TGTGCCAGCAGCCCCATCCGACAAGATCTGTACAATGAGCAGTTCTTC	CASSPIRQDLYNEQFF
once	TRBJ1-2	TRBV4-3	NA	TGCGCCAGCAGCCAAGGACAGGCGGTCTATGGCTACACCTTC	CASSQGQAVYGYTF
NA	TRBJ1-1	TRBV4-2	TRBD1	TGTGCCAGCAGCCAAGAAACAGGGGTCGTTGGAAGGGCTGAAGCTTTCTTT	CASSQETGVVGRAEAFF
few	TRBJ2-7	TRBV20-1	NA	TGCAGTGCTAGCGGGAGCTTCAATGAGCAGTACTTC	CSASGSFNEQYF
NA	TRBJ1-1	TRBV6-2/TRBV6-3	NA	TGTGCCAGCAGTTACGCCGACAGGAGGGACACTGAAGCTTTCTTT	CASSYADRRDTEAFF
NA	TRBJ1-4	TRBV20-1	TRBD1	TGCAGTGCTAGAGATTCTTGGGGGACAGGAAGTGAAAAACTGTTTTTT	CSARDSWGTGSEKLFF
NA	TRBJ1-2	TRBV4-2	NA	TGTGCCAGCAGCCAAGGTGGTACATACGGCTATGGCTACACCTTC	CASSQGGTYGYGYTF
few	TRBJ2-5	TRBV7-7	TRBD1	TGTGCTAGCAGCTTACTGACAGGGGGCTTGGAGACCCAGTACTTC	CASSLLTGGLETQYF
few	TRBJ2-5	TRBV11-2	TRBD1	TGTGCCAGCAGCAAAGGGACAGGGGAGACCCAGTACTTC	CASSKGTGETQYF
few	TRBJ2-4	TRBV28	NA	TGTGCCAGCAGCCTCAACCTAAACATTCAGTACTTC	CASSLNLNIQYF
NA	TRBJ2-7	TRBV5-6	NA	TGTGCCAGCAGCGGGGGGACAGACTACGAGCAGTACTTC	CASSGGTDYEQYF
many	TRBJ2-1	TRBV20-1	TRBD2	TGCAGTGCTAGGGTGAGCGGGGGTATCCGGGGTGAGCAGTTCTTC	CSARVSGGIRGEQFF
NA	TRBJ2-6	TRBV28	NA	TGTGCCAGCAGTCCAGAGGGGGAGTCCTACTCTGGGGCCAACGTCCTGACTTTC	CASSPEGESYSGANVLTF
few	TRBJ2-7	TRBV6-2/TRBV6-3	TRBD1	TGTGCCAGCAGTTGGGGACAGCACTACGAGCAGTACTTC	CASSWGQHYEQYF